This paragraph reports one T cell receptor (beta chain). Donors each had at least one pre-ART PBMC sample and at least two post-ART ones. The samples comprised roughly 1-11 million cryopreserved PBMC ahead of DNA extraction. The assay used was immunoSEQ (version v3.0), run at survey level. This table comes from immunoSEQ multiplex PCR, and its TCRdb copy is limited to in-frame clones, with some not included. Here the sample spans tens of thousands of clones, 95% being singletons. The sample comes from a study of long-term antiretroviral therapy in people with HIV. This CDR3 comprises 16 residues. Germline V gives CDR1 LNHDA, CDR2 SQIVND (reference sequence). The J segment lost 7 bases and the V segment lost 0 bases, leaving 5 bases of the junction unmatched.

This sequence originates from a man aged 25 to 45 with HIV. The sequencing used unsorted PBMCs, collected 5.3 years after starting antiretroviral therapy. The chain is built from TRBV19 and TRBJ1-4; 10 nucleotides align to TRBD1. The CDR3 protein is CASSIEFRDRGEKLFF. In DNA form, the CDR3 reads TGTGCCAGTAGTATAGAATTCCGGGACAGGGGTGAAAAACTGTTTTTT.